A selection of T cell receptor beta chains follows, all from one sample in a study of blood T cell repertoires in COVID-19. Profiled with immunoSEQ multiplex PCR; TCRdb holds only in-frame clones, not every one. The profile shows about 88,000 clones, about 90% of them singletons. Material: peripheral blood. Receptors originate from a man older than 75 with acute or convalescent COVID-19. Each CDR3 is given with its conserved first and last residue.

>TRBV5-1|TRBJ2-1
CASSQNPGQTLYNEQFF
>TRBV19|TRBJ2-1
CASSIATGQYNEQFF
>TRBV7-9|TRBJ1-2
CASSPLGANGYTF
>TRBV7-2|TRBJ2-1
CASSLQRSSYNEQFF
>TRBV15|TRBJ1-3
CATSRVPGVGTGNTIYF
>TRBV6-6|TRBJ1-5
CASSYPETDQPQHF
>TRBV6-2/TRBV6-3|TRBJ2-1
CASSWGTASSYNEQFF
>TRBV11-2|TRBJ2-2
CASSLDRAFTGELFF
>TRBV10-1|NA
CASSPGTGYTGELFF
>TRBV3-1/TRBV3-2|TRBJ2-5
CASSHLAGGQAKTQYF
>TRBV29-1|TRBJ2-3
CSVAEGSSDTQYF
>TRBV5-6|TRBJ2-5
CASSLQETQYF
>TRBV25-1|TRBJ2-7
CASSGSWGRGYGYEQYF
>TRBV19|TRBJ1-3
CASSIGGTIYF
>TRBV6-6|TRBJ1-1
CASSLSAGNTEAFF
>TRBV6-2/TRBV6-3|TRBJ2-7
CASSSQYRDEQYF
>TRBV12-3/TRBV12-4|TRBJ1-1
CASSFTRDTEAFF
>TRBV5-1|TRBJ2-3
CASSLASGTLDTQYF
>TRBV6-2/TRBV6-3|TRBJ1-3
CASSYARPGNTIYF
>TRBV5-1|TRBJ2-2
CASSLAGANTGELFF
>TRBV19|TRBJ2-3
CASTSVYNTDTQYF
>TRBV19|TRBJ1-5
CASSMEGGKQPQHF
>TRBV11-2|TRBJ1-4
CASSLIEGVAEKLFF
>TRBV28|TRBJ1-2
CASTRGSIYGYTF
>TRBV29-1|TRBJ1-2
CSVGTGLNYGYTF
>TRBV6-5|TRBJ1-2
CASSYSGTNYGYTF
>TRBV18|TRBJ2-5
CASSPGALSAQETQYF
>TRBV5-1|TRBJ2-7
CASSLSGTGPYEQYF
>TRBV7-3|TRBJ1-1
CASSLTGNTEAFF
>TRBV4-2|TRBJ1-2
CASSPGTADYGYTF
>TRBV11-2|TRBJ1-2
CASSLALGRGYTF
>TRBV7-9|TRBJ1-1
CASSLSQGPTEAFF
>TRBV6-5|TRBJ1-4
CASSYSSFSVNEKLFF
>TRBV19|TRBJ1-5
CASSIIQNSNQPQHF
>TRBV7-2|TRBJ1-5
CASSLSRTGQPQHF
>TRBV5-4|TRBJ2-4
CASSYGAGIQYF
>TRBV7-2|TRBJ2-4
CASSLGGTSGRSQYF
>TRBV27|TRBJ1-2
CASSPGNNYGYTF
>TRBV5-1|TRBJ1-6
CASSLEGTENSPLHF
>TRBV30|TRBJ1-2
CAWSDSGYGYTF
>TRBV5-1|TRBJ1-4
CASSLVGQFETNEKLFF
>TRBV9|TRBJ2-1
CASSLATGQGLGHNEQFF
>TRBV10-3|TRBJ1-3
CAISESGAALSGNTIYF
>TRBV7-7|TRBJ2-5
CASSKDRGETQYF
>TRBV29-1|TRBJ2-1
CSVVGGDSHSYNEQFF
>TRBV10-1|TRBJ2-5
CASSGLRGRQETQYF
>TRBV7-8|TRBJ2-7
CASSRTGIGLYEQYF
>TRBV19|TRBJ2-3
CASSFAGTSTDTQYF
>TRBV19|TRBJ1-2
CASMQDIGYTF
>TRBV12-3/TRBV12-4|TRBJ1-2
CASSWSGEGYTF
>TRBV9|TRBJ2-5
CAFHSSGKETQYF
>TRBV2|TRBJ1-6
CASSGQGSSPLHF
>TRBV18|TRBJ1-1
CASSPRQGMDEAFF
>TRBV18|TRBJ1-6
CASSPGTGGLSPLHF